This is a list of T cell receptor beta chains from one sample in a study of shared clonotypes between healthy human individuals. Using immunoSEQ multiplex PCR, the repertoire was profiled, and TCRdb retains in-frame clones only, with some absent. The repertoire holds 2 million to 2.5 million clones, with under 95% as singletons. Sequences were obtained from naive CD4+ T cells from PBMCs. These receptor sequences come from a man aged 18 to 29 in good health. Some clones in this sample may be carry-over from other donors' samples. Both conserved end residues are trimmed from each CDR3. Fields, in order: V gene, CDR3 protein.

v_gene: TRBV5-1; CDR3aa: ASRTGGASGELF
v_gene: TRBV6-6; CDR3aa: ASSQHRGEQY
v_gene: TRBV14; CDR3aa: ASSPGLAVGEQF
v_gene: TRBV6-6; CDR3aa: ASRQGGTDTQY
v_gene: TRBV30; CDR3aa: AWSPGGSQETQY
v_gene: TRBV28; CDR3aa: ASSPGAPEQY
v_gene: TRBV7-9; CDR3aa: AGRQGSTDTQY
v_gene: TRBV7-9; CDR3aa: ASTRVATNEKLF
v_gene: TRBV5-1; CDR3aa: ASSLQQGLYGYT
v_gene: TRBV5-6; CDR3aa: ASSLGLTGSTDTQY
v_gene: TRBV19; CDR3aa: ASTGQVAQH
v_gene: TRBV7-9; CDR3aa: ASSLELGTAAF